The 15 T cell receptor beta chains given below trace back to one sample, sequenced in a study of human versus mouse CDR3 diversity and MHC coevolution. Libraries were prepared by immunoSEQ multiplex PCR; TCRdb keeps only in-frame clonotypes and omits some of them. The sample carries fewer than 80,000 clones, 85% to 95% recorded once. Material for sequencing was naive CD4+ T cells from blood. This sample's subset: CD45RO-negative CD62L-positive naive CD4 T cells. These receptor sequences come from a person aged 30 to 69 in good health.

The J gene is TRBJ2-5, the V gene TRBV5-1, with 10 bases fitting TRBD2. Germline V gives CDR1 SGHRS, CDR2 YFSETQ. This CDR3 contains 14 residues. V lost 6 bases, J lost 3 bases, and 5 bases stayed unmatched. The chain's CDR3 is CASTSGSAEETQYF. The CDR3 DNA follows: TGCGCCAGCACTAGCGGGAGCGCTGAAGAGACCCAGTACTTC.

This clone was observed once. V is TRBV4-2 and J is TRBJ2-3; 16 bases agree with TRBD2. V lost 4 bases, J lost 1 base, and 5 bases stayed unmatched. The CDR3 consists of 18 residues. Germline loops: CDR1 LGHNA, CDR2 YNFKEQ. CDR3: CASSPGLAGGSGTDTQYF. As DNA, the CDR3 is TGTGCCAGCAGCCCGGGACTAGCGGGAGGGTCGGGCACAGATACGCAGTATTTT.

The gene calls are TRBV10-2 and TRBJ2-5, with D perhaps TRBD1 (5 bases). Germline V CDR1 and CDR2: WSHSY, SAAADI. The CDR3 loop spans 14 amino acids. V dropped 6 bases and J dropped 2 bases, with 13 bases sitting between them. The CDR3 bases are TGCGCCAGCAGGCAGGGTTGGGTGCAAGAGACCCAGTACTTC. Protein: CASRQGWVQETQYF.

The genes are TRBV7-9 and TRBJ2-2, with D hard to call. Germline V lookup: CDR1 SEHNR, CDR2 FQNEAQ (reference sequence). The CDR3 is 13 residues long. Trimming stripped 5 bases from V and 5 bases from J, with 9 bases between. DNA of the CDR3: TGTGCCAGCAGCCAAAGGCGGACCGGGGAGCTGTTTTTT. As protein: CASSQRRTGELFF.

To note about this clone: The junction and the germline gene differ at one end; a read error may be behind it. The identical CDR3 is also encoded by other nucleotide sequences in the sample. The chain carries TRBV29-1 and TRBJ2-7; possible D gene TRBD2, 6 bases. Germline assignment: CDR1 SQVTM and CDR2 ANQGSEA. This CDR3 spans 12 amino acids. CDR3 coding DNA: TGCAGTGTTGCCGTCGGGGCGGGAGAGCAGTACTTC. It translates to CSVAVGAGEQYF.

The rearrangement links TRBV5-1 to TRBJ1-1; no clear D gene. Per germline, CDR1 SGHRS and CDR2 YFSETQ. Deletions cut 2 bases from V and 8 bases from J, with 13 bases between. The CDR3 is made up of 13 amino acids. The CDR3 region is CASSFIPGSEAFF. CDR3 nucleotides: TGCGCCAGCAGCTTCATCCCTGGCTCGGAAGCTTTCTTT.

The CDR3 here is CASSLSSGSTGELFF. CDR3 coding DNA: TGCGCCAGCAGCTTGTCTAGCGGCTCAACCGGGGAGCTGTTTTTT. The chain has TRBV5-1 and TRBJ2-2, with 7 bases matching TRBD2. The V and J ends lost 1 base and 5 bases, in that order; junction bases with no gene match: 5. The CDR3 loop spans 15 amino acids. Germline V CDR1 and CDR2: SGHRS, YFSETQ.

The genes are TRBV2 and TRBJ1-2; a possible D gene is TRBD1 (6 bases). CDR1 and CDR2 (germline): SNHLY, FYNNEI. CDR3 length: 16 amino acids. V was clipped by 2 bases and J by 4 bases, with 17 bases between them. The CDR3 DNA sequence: TGTGCCAGCAGTGAACGTCGTGCAGGGGAAGGCTATGGCTACACCTTC. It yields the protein CASSERRAGEGYGYTF.

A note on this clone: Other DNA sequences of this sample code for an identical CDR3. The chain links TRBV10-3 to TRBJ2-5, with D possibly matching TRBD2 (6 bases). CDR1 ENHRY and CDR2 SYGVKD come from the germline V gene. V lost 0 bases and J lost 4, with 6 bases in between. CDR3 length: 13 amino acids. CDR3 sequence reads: CAISESGGETQYF. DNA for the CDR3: TGTGCCATCAGTGAGTCGGGAGGAGAGACCCAGTACTTC.

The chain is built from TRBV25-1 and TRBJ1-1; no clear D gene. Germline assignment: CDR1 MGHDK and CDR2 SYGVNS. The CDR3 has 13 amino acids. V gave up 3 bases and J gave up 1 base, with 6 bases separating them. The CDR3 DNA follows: TGTGCCAGCAGTGATATGCGGAACACTGAAGCTTTCTTT. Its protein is CASSDMRNTEAFF.

CDR3 in DNA: TGCGCCAGCGGGACACAAGAGACCCAGTACTTC. Translating it yields CASGTQETQYF. The rearrangement uses TRBV5-1 and TRBJ2-5; D is possibly TRBD1 (6 bases). Deletions cut 7 bases from V and 2 bases from J, with 6 bases between. This CDR3 has 11 residues. Germline-derived CDR1 and CDR2 are SGHRS and YFSETQ.

CDR3 nucleotide sequence: TGTGCCACCAGCAGGGACATGGGTGGAAACACCATATATTTT. Its protein is CATSRDMGGNTIYF. This chain joins TRBV15 and TRBJ1-3; D perhaps matches TRBD1 (5 bases). Per germline, CDR1 LNHNV and CDR2 YYDKDF (reference sequence). This CDR3 comprises 14 residues. Trimming cost V 3 bases and J 3 bases, with 9 bases left between them.

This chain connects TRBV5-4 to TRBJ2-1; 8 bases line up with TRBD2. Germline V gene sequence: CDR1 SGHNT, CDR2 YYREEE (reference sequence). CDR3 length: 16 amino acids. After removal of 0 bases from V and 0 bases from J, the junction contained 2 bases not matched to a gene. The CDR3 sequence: CASSLGTSPSYNEQFF. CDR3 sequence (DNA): TGTGCCAGCAGCTTGGGGACTAGCCCCTCCTACAATGAGCAGTTCTTC.

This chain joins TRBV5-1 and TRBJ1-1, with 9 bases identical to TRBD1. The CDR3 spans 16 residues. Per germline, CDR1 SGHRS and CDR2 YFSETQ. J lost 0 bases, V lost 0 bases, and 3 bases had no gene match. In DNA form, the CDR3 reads TGCGCCAGCAGCTTGGGGACAGGGGACATGAACACTGAAGCTTTCTTT. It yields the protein CASSLGTGDMNTEAFF.

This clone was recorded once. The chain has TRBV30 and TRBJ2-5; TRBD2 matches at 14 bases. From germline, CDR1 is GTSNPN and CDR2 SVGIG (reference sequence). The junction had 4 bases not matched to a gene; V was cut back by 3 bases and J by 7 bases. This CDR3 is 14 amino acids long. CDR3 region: CAWSAGLAGATQYF. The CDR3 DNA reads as TGTGCCTGGAGCGCGGGACTAGCGGGGGCGACCCAGTACTTC.